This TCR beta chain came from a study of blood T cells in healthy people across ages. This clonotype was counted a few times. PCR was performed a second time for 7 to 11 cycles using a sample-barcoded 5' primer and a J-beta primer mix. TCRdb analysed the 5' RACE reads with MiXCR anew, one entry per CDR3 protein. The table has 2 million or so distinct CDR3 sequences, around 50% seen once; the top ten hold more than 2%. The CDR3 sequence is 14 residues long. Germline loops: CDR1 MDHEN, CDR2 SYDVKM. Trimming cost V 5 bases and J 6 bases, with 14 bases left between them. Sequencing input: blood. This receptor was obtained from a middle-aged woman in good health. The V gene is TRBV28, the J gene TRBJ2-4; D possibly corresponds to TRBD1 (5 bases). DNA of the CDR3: TGTGCCAGCAGTGAGTGGCAGGGTATAAACATTCAGTACTTC. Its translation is CASSEWQGINIQYF. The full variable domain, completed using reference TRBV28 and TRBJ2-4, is DVKVTQSSRYLVKRTGEKVFLECVQDMDHENMFWYRQDPGLGLRLIYFSYDVKMKEKGDIPEGYSVSREKKERFSLILESASTNQTSMYLCASSEWQGINIQYFGAGTRLSVL.